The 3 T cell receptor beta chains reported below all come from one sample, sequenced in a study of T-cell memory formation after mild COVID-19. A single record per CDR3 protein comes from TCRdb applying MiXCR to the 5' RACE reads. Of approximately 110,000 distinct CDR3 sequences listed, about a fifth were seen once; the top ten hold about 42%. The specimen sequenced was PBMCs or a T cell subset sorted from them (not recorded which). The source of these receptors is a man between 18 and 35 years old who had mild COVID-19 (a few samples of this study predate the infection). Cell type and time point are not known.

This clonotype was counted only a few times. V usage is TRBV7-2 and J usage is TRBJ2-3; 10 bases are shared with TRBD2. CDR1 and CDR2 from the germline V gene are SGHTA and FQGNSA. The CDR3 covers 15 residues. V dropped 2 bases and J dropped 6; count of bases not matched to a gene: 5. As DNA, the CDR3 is TGTGCCAGCAGCTTACCTAGCGGGGGATCGGATACGCAGTATTTT. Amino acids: CASSLPSGGSDTQYF.

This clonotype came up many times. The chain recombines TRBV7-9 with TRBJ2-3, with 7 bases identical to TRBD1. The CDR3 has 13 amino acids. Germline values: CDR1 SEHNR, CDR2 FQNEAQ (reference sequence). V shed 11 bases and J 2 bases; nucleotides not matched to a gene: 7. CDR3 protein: CAGLRGPTDTQYF. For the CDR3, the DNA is TGTGCCGGGCTGAGGGGGCCCACAGATACGCAGTATTTT.

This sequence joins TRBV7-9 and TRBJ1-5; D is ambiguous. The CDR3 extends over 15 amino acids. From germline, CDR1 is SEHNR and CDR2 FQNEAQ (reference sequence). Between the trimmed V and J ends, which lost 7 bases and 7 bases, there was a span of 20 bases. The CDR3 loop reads CASTTVGQVPQPQHF. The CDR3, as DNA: TGTGCCAGCACCACCGTCGGGCAGGTCCCCCAGCCCCAGCATTTT.